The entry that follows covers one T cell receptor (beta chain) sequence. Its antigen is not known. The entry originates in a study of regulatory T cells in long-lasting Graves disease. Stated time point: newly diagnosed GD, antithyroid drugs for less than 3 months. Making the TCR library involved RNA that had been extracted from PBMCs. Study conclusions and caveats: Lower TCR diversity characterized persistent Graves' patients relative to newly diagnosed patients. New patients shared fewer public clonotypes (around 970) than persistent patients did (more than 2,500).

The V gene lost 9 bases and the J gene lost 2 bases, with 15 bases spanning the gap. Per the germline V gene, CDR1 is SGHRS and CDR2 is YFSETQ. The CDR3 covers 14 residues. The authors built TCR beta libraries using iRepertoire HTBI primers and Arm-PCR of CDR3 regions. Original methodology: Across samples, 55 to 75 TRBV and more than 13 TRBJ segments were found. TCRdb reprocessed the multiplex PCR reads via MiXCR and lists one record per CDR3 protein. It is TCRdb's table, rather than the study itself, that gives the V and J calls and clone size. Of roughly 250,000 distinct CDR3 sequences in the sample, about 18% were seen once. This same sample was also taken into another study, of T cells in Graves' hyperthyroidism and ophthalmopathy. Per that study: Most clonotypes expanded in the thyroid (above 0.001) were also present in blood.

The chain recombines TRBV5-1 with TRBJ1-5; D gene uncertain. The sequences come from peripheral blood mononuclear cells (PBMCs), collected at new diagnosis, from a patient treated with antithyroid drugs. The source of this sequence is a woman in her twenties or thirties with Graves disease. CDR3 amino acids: CAIQTRRGNQPQHF. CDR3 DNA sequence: TGCGCCATTCAGACCCGGCGCGGCAATCAGCCCCAGCATTTT.